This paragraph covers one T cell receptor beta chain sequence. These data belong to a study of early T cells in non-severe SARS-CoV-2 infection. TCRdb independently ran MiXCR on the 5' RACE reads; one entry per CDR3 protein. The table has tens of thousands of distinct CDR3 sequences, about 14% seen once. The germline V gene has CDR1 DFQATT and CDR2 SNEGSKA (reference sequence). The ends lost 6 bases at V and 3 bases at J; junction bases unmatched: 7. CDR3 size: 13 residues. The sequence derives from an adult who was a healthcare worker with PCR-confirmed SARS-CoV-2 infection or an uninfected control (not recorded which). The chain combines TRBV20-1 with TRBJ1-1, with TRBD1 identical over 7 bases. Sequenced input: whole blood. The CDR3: CSAVIDRDTEAFF. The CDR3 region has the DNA TGCAGTGCCGTCATAGACAGGGACACTGAAGCTTTCTTT.